This record covers a single TCR beta chain. The data were taken from a study of T cell responses to AZD1222 COVID-19 vaccine. Study-level information: Second-dose recipients at about 4 or about 12 weeks were treated as one pooled group.

The table came from immunoSEQ multiplex PCR; TCRdb's copy has only in-frame clones and leaves some out. The sample records approximately 120,000 clones, approximately 88% being singletons. Germline V gene sequence: CDR1 SGHDT, CDR2 YYEEEE. CDR3 length equals 14 residues. Trimming removed 6 bases at V and 5 bases at J, with 17 bases between. This sample comprised peripheral blood, obtained on day 0 of AZD1222 vaccination. The chain uses TRBV5-6 and TRBJ2-5; a possible D gene is TRBD2 (5 bases). This TCR was recovered from an adult in good health. CDR3: CASKVSGSGETQYF. Written as DNA, the CDR3 is TGTGCCAGCAAGGTCTCTGGGTCGGGGGAGACCCAGTACTTC.